Below, 3 T cell receptor beta chains from the same sample are listed, as sequenced in a study of shared clonotypes between healthy human individuals. Profiled with immunoSEQ multiplex PCR; TCRdb holds only in-frame clones, not every one. The data contain some 630,000 clones, 72% of them singletons. The sequenced sample consisted of memory CD4+ T cells sorted from blood. Subset in this sample: CD45RA-negative fraction. The receptors here all came from a woman between 25 and 40 years old in good health.

Notes on this clone: Within the sample, other DNA sequences also encode this same CDR3. CDR3 nucleotides: TGTGCCAGCAGTCCACGGGACAGGGCCACAGATACGCAGTATTTT. Translated, it gives CASSPRDRATDTQYF. The chain links TRBV6-1 to TRBJ2-3; 9 bases are shared with TRBD1. The V and J ends lost 5 bases and 2 bases, in that order; junction bases with no gene match: 5. The CDR3 length is 15 residues. CDR1 and CDR2 from the germline V gene are MNHNS and SASEGT.

The chain combines TRBV19 with TRBJ2-7; 11 bases match TRBD1. Germline lookup yields CDR1 LNHDA and CDR2 SQIVND (reference sequence). V dropped 5 bases and J dropped 7; count of bases not matched to a gene: 13. The CDR3 is made up of 16 amino acids. The CDR3 region has the DNA TGTGCCAGTAGTGCCCTCCGGGGACAGGGGGGGTTGGAGCAGTACTTC. Amino acids: CASSALRGQGGLEQYF.

V is TRBV6-6 and J is TRBJ2-5; D possibly corresponds to TRBD2 (5 bases). With the DNA end fitting TRBJ2-7 better, the J assignment may be wrong. The length of the CDR3 is 13 residues. Germline V gene lookup returns CDR1 MNHNY and CDR2 SVGAGI (reference sequence). CDR3 region: CASTGKSTYEQYF. In DNA form, the CDR3 reads TGTGCCAGCACGGGGAAATCCACCTACGAGCAGTACTTC.